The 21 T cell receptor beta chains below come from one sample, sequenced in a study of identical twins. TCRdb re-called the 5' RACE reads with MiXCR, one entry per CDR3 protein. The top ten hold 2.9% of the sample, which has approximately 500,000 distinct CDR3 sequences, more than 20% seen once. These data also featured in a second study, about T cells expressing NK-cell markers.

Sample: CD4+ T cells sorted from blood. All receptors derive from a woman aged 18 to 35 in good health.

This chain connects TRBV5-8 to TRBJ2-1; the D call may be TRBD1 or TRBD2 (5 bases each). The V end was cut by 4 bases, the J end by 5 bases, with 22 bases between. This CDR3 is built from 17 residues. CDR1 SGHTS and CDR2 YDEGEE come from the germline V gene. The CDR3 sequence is CASSVISGTSNNNEQFF. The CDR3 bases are TGTGCCAGCAGCGTGATCTCTGGGACGTCGAACAACAATGAGCAGTTCTTC.

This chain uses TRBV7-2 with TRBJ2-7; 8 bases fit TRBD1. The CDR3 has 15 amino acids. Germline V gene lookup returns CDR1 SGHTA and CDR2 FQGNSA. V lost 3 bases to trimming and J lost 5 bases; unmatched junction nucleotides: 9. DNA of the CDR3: TGTGCCAGCAGCTTTCGCACAGGGGGGTCGAACGAGCAGTACTTC. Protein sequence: CASSFRTGGSNEQYF.

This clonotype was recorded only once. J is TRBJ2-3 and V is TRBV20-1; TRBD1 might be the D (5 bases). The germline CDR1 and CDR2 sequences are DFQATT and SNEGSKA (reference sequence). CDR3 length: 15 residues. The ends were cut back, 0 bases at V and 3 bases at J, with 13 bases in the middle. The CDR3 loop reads CSAREDLQGTDTQYF. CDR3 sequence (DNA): TGCAGTGCTAGAGAGGACCTTCAGGGAACAGATACGCAGTATTTT.

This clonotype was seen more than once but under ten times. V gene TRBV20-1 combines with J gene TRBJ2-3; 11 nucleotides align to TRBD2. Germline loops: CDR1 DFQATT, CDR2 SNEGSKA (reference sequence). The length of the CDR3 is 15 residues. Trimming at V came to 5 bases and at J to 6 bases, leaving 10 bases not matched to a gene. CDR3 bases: TGCAGTGCTGGTATAGCGGGAGGGCCGAGGGATACGCAGTATTTT. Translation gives CSAGIAGGPRDTQYF.

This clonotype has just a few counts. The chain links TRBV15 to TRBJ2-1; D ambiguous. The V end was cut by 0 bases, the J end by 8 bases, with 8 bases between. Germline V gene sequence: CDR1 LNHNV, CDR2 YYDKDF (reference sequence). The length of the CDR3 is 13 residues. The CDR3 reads CATSRDQWYEQFF. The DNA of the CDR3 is TGTGCCACCAGCAGAGATCAGTGGTATGAGCAGTTCTTC.

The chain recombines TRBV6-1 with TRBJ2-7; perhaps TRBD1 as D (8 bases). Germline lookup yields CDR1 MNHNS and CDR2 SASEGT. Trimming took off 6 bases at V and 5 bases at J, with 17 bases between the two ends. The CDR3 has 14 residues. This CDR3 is CASSRTGRVDEQYF. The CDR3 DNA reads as TGTGCCAGCAGCCGGACAGGGAGGGTGGACGAGCAGTACTTC.

The CDR3 DNA is TGTGCCAGTAGTATCCTGGGGGGTCTCAATCAGCCCCAGCATTTT. Amino acids: CASSILGGLNQPQHF. This chain links TRBV19 with TRBJ1-5; a weak D match, TRBD1 (5 bases). The CDR3 runs 15 residues. V gave up 3 bases and J gave up 3 bases, with 12 bases separating them. Germline values: CDR1 LNHDA, CDR2 SQIVND (reference sequence).

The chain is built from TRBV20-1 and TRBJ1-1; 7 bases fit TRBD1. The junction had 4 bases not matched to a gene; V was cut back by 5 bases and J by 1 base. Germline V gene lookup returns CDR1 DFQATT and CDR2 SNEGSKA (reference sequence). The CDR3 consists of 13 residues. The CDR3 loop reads CSAADRANTEAFF. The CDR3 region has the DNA TGCAGTGCTGCTGACAGGGCGAACACTGAAGCTTTCTTT.

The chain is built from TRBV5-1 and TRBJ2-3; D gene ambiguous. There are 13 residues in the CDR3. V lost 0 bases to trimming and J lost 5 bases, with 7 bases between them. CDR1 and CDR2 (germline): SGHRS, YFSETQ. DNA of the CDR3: TGCGCCAGCAGCTTGGCCAGTGGAGATACGCAGTATTTT. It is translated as CASSLASGDTQYF.

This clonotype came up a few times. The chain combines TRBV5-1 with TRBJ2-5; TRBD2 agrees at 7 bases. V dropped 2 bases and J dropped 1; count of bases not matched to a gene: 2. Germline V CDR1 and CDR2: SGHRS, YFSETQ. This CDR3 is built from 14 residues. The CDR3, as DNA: TGCGCCAGCAGCTTAGGACTAGTCCAAGAGACCCAGTACTTC. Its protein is CASSLGLVQETQYF.

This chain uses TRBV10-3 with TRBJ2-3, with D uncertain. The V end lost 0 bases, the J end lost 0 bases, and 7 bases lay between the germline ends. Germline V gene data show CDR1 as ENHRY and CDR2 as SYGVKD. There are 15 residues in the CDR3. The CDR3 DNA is TGTGCCATCAGTGAGTCGAATCCTAGCACAGATACGCAGTATTTT. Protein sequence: CAISESNPSTDTQYF.

CDR3 loop: CASRERQGTLGTGELFF. The CDR3, as DNA: TGTGCCAGCAGGGAAAGACAGGGGACCTTGGGAACCGGGGAGCTGTTTTTT. The chain employs TRBV11-2 and TRBJ2-2, with 8 bases aligning to TRBD1. Trimming took 6 bases from V and 5 from J; bases not matched to a gene: 14. There are 17 residues in the CDR3. Germline-derived CDR1 and CDR2 are SGHAT and FQNNGV.

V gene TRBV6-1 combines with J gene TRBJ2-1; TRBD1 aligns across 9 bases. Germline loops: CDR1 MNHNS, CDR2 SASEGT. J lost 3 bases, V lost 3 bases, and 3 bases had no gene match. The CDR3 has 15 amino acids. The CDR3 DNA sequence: TGTGCCAGCAGTGAGGGACAGGGCTACTACAATGAGCAGTTCTTC. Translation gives CASSEGQGYYNEQFF.

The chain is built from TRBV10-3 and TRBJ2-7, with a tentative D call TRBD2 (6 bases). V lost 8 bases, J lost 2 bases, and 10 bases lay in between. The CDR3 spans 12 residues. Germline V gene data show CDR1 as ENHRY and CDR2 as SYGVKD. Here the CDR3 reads CAIRGEAYEQYF. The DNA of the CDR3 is TGTGCCATCCGAGGGGAGGCCTACGAGCAGTACTTC.

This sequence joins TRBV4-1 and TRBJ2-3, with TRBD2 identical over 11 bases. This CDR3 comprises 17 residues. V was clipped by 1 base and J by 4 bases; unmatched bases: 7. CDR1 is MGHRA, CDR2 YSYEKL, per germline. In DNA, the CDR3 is TGCGCCAGCAGCCAAGCCCCTATAGCGGGGGGGTCAGATACGCAGTATTTT. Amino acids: CASSQAPIAGGSDTQYF.

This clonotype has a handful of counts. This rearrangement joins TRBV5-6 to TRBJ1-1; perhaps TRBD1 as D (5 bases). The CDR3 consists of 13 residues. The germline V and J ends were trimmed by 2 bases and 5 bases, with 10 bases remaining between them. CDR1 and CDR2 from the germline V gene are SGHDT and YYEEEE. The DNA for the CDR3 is TGTGCCAGCAGCTTAGGGGCTGAAACTGAAGCTTTCTTT. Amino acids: CASSLGAETEAFF.

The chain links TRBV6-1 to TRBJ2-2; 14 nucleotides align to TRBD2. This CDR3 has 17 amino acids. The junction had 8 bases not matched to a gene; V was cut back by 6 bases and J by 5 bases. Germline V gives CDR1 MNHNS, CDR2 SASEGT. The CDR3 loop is CASRRLAGGPGTGELFF. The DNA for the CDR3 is TGTGCCAGCAGGAGACTAGCGGGGGGGCCCGGGACCGGGGAGCTGTTTTTT.

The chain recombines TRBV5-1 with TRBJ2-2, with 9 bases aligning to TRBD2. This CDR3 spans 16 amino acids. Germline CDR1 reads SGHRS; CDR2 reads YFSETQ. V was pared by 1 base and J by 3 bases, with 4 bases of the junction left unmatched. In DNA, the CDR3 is TGCGCCAGCAGCTTGTTAGCGGGGGTTCACACCGGGGAGCTGTTTTTT. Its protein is CASSLLAGVHTGELFF.

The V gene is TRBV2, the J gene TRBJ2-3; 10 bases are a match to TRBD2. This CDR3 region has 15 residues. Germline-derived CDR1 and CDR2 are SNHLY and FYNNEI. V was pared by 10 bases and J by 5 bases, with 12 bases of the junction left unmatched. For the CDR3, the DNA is TGTGCCAATACGGGACTAGCGATACAATTAGATACGCAGTATTTT. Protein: CANTGLAIQLDTQYF.

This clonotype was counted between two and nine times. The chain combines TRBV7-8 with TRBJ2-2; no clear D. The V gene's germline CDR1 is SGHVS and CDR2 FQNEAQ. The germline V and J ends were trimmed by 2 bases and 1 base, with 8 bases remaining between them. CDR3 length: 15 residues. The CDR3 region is CASSLTPGNTGELFF. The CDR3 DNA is TGTGCCAGCAGCTTAACCCCCGGGAACACCGGGGAGCTGTTTTTT. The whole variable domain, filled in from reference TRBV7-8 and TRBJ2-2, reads GAGVSQSPRYKVAKRGQDVALRCDPISGHVSLFWYQQALGQGPEFLTYFQNEAQLDKSGLPSDRFFAERPEGSVSTLKIQRTQQEDSAVYLCASSLTPGNTGELFFGEGSRLTVL.

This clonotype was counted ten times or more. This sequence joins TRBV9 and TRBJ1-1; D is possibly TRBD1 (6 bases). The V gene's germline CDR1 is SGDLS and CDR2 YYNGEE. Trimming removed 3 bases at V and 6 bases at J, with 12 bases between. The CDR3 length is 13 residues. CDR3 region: CASSAWTDPEAFF. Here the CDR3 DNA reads TGTGCCAGCAGCGCTTGGACAGACCCTGAAGCTTTCTTT.